This is a list of T cell receptor beta chains from one sample in a study of vaccination and CD4 T cells after COVID-19. What these receptors recognize is not known. Using its own MiXCR run on the PCR reads, TCRdb lists one record per CDR3 protein. This table holds roughly 6,600 distinct CDR3 sequences, 22% found once. The input for sequencing was CD4+ T cells from blood, cultured in vitro, taken after SARS-CoV-2 vaccination. These receptors came from a human donor who had recovered from COVID-19. Each CDR3 is given with its conserved first and last residue. D genes are given only for firm matches. Clone sizes are given selectively: once, few, many, or a class where the clone is expanded.

D gene: TRBD2
J gene: TRBJ2-1
clone size: NA
V gene: TRBV7-9
CDR3 DNA: TGTGCCAGCCGTGCGGGGGGGACCTACAATGAGCAGTTCTTC
CDR3 protein: CASRAGGTYNEQFF

D gene: TRBD1
J gene: TRBJ2-3
clone size: few
V gene: TRBV20-1
CDR3 DNA: TGCAGTGCACCAAACCTCGGGACAGGGGGCGGCGCAGATACGCAGTATTTT
CDR3 protein: CSAPNLGTGGGADTQYF

D gene: NA
J gene: TRBJ2-1
clone size: few
V gene: TRBV20-1
CDR3 DNA: TGCAGTGCTAGAGATTGGGGGGGGGCCAGCTATGAGCAGTTCTTC
CDR3 protein: CSARDWGGASYEQFF

D gene: NA
J gene: TRBJ2-5
clone size: medium-sized
V gene: TRBV7-8
CDR3 DNA: TGTGCCAGCAGCCCCACTGAAAAGACCACCCATGTGATGGAGACCCAGTACTTC
CDR3 protein: CASSPTEKTTHVMETQYF

D gene: NA
J gene: TRBJ2-5
clone size: medium-sized
V gene: TRBV20-1
CDR3 DNA: TGCAGTGCTATGACGGGATACTCCCTTCTCGAGACCCAGTACTTC
CDR3 protein: CSAMTGYSLLETQYF

D gene: NA
J gene: TRBJ2-3
clone size: NA
V gene: TRBV4-3
CDR3 DNA: TGCGCCAGCAGCCAAGAGGCGGGGACAGATACGCAGTATTTT
CDR3 protein: CASSQEAGTDTQYF

D gene: TRBD2
J gene: TRBJ2-1
clone size: few
V gene: TRBV20-1
CDR3 DNA: TGCAGTGCTAGGACTAGCGGGAGGGCTCTCAATGAGCAGTTCTTC
CDR3 protein: CSARTSGRALNEQFF

D gene: NA
J gene: TRBJ2-3
clone size: few
V gene: TRBV6-1
CDR3 DNA: TGTGCCAGCAGTGAACTCAAGATCACAGATACGCAGTATTTT
CDR3 protein: CASSELKITDTQYF

D gene: TRBD2
J gene: TRBJ2-3
clone size: medium-sized
V gene: TRBV20-1
CDR3 DNA: TGCAGTGCTCCCCGGGGGGGGACTAGCGGGGCAGCGACTAGCACAGATACTCAGTATTTT
CDR3 protein: CSAPRGGTSGAATSTDTQYF

D gene: NA
J gene: TRBJ1-1
clone size: NA
V gene: TRBV6-5
CDR3 DNA: TGTGCCAGCAGTTACGGCGTCGGAGGGGGGAACACTGAAGCTTTCTTT
CDR3 protein: CASSYGVGGGNTEAFF

D gene: NA
J gene: TRBJ2-5
clone size: few
V gene: TRBV20-1
CDR3 DNA: TGCAGTGCTAGAGATAGAGTTTTGGAGACCCAGTACTTC
CDR3 protein: CSARDRVLETQYF

D gene: NA
J gene: TRBJ2-7
clone size: medium-sized
V gene: TRBV6-1
CDR3 DNA: TGTGCCAGCAGTGAAATTATACCCAACTACGAGCAGTACTTC
CDR3 protein: CASSEIIPNYEQYF

D gene: TRBD1
J gene: TRBJ2-7
clone size: medium-sized
V gene: TRBV6-1
CDR3 DNA: TGTGCCAGCAGTGAAGAAATAGGGACAGCCTCCTACGAGCAGTACTTC
CDR3 protein: CASSEEIGTASYEQYF

D gene: NA
J gene: TRBJ1-1
clone size: medium-sized
V gene: TRBV20-1
CDR3 DNA: TGCAGTGCTAGGGCCCCCGACAGCCTTGAAGCTTTCTTT
CDR3 protein: CSARAPDSLEAFF

D gene: NA
J gene: TRBJ1-1
clone size: medium-sized
V gene: TRBV27
CDR3 DNA: TGTGCCAGCAGTCCCTTGACTCAGGATTTCAGGGGCACTGAAGCTTTCTTT
CDR3 protein: CASSPLTQDFRGTEAFF

D gene: NA
J gene: TRBJ2-6
clone size: few
V gene: TRBV10-3
CDR3 DNA: TGTGCCACAGTTAGTCCCTTATCTGGGGCCAACGTCCTGACTTTC
CDR3 protein: CATVSPLSGANVLTF

D gene: TRBD2
J gene: TRBJ2-1
clone size: NA
V gene: TRBV20-1
CDR3 DNA: TGCAGTGTTCCGACTAGCGGGAGGTGGCAGTTCTTC
CDR3 protein: CSVPTSGRWQFF

D gene: NA
J gene: TRBJ1-2
clone size: NA
V gene: TRBV7-9
CDR3 DNA: TGTGCCAGCAGCTTTAACAGCCACAACTATGGCTACACCTTC
CDR3 protein: CASSFNSHNYGYTF

D gene: TRBD1
J gene: TRBJ1-1
clone size: few
V gene: TRBV20-1
CDR3 DNA: TGCAGTGCTAGAGATTCTGGTAGGACAGGGAACACTGAAGCTTTCTTT
CDR3 protein: CSARDSGRTGNTEAFF

D gene: TRBD2
J gene: TRBJ2-1
clone size: medium-sized
V gene: TRBV28
CDR3 DNA: TGTGCCAGCGGGGGGGACAATGAGCAGTTCTTC
CDR3 protein: CASGGDNEQFF

D gene: NA
J gene: TRBJ2-5
clone size: medium-sized
V gene: TRBV20-1
CDR3 DNA: TGCAGTGCTAGATATCCGGGACATAGGAATGGGCCCCAGTACTTC
CDR3 protein: CSARYPGHRNGPQYF

D gene: TRBD1
J gene: TRBJ2-7
clone size: few
V gene: TRBV5-6
CDR3 DNA: TGTGCCAGCAGGGGGACAGGGGAGGTTTACGAGCAGTACTTC
CDR3 protein: CASRGTGEVYEQYF

D gene: NA
J gene: TRBJ1-1
clone size: NA
V gene: TRBV28
CDR3 DNA: TGTGCCAGCAGTTTACACCCGGGGGCGGGTGGTGAAGCTTTCTTT
CDR3 protein: CASSLHPGAGGEAFF

D gene: TRBD2
J gene: TRBJ2-1
clone size: few
V gene: TRBV24-1
CDR3 DNA: TGTGCCACCAGTCCTCCGACTAGCGGGCTTAATGAGCAGTTCTTC
CDR3 protein: CATSPPTSGLNEQFF

D gene: NA
J gene: TRBJ1-1
clone size: few
V gene: TRBV28
CDR3 DNA: TGTGCCAGCAGTTTAAGGCGCGGGGGCATGAACACTGAAGCTTTCTTT
CDR3 protein: CASSLRRGGMNTEAFF

D gene: TRBD1
J gene: TRBJ1-1
clone size: medium-sized
V gene: TRBV7-3
CDR3 DNA: TGTGCCAGCAGCTTGGACAGGGGGGATGCTGCTTTCTTT
CDR3 protein: CASSLDRGDAAFF

D gene: TRBD1
J gene: TRBJ1-6
clone size: NA
V gene: TRBV28
CDR3 DNA: TGTGCCAGCAGTTCAGTCCGGACAGGGTATAATTCACCCCTCCACTTT
CDR3 protein: CASSSVRTGYNSPLHF

D gene: TRBD2
J gene: TRBJ2-1
clone size: NA
V gene: TRBV28
CDR3 DNA: TGTGCCAGCCCCCCACCGGGACGGGAGGAGTACAATGAGCAGTTCTTC
CDR3 protein: CASPPPGREEYNEQFF

D gene: NA
J gene: TRBJ2-7
clone size: NA
V gene: TRBV19
CDR3 DNA: TGTGCCAGTGGGGACTCAAATGCCTACGAGCAGTACTTC
CDR3 protein: CASGDSNAYEQYF

D gene: TRBD2
J gene: TRBJ2-5
clone size: NA
V gene: TRBV18
CDR3 DNA: TGTGCCAGCTCCCGCACTAGCGGAGGGGGTAGTGAGACCCAGTACTTC
CDR3 protein: CASSRTSGGGSETQYF

D gene: TRBD2
J gene: TRBJ2-7
clone size: NA
V gene: TRBV18
CDR3 DNA: TGTGCCAGCTCACCACTAGCGGGAGGGTACGAGCAGTACTTC
CDR3 protein: CASSPLAGGYEQYF

D gene: NA
J gene: TRBJ2-7
clone size: few
V gene: TRBV20-1
CDR3 DNA: TGCAGTGCCCCCCCCCGGGCGTTCTTGCCTGGCTACGAGCAGTACTTC
CDR3 protein: CSAPPRAFLPGYEQYF